This T cell receptor beta chain was captured by sequencing in a study of CD8 T cells in ankylosing spondylitis. Points from the study as a whole: Previously reported in reactive arthritis synovial fluid and blood were some of the motif variants. Among TCR beta sequences, a motif of roughly 8 highly homologous variants appeared characteristic of ankylosing spondylitis blood. Reportedly, matched ankylosing spondylitis synovial fluid was significantly enriched for disease-linked clones.

Preparation of TCR beta libraries was done by quantitative 5'-RACE with molecular barcodes. MiXCR was run by TCRdb on the 5' RACE reads, yielding one entry per CDR3 protein. Among around 440,000 distinct CDR3 sequences listed, 17% were seen once. On this clonotype: Its antigen is still unknown.

The CDR3 consists of 16 residues. Trimming removed 0 bases at V and 1 base at J, with 12 bases between. The germline V gene has CDR1 MGHDK and CDR2 SYGVNS. This rearrangement joins TRBV25-1 to TRBJ1-1; possible D gene TRBD1, 5 bases. The sample was blood, either unsorted or a sorted T cell fraction (not recorded which). The TCR was taken from a male donor with ankylosing spondylitis. CDR3 protein: CASSEYRAGGNTEAFF. The CDR3 bases are TGTGCCAGCAGTGAATATCGGGCGGGGGGGAACACTGAAGCTTTCTTT.